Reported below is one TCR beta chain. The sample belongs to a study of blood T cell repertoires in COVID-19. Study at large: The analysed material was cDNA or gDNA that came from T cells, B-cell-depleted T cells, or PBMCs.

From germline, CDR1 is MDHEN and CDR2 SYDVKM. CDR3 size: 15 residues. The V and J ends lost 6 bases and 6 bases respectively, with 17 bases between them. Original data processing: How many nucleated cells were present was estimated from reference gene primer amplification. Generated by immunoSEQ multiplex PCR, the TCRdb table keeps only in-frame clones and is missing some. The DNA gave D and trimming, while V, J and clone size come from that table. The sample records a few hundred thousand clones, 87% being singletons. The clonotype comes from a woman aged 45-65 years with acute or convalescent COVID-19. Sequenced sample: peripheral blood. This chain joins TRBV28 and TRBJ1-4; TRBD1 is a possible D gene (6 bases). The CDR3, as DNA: TGTGCCAGCAGCCCGGGGGGGGCTGTGCATGAAAAACTGTTTTTT. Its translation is CASSPGGAVHEKLFF.